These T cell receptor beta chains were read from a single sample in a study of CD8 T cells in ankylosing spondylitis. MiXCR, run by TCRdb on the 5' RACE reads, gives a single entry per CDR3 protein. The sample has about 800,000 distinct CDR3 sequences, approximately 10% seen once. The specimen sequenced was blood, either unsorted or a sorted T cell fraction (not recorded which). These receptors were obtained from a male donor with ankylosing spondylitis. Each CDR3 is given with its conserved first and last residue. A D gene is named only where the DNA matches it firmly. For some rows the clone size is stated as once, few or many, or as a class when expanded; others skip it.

CASSRGQLVNEKLFF TGTGCCAGCAGCCGAGGACAGTTAGTAAATGAAAAACTGTTTTTT NA TRBJ1-4 TRBV5-5 NA
CASSPLTGSSGYTF TGTGCCAGCAGCCCCCTAACAGGCTCCTCTGGCTACACCTTC NA TRBJ1-2 TRBV6-1 NA
CASSFTGRQNYGYTF TGTGCCAGCAGTTTCACCGGCCGACAAAACTATGGCTACACCTTC NA TRBJ1-2 TRBV12-3/TRBV12-4 many
CSALSTGSVAFF TGCAGTGCTCTATCTACAGGATCAGTAGCTTTCTTT NA TRBJ1-1 TRBV20-1 few
CASSLGRGRAGELFF TGTGCCAGCAGCTTAGGCAGGGGGCGGGCCGGGGAGCTGTTTTTT TRBD1 TRBJ2-2 TRBV7-2 few
CASSWRDRIQETQYF TGCGCCAGCAGCTGGAGGGACAGAATACAAGAGACCCAGTACTTC NA TRBJ2-5 TRBV5-1 few
CASSPRQGDSPLHF TGTGCCAGCAGCCCCCGACAGGGTGATTCACCCCTCCACTTT TRBD1 TRBJ1-6 TRBV7-2 few
CASSRKREQFF TGTGCCAGCAGCCGGAAACGTGAGCAGTTCTTC NA TRBJ2-1 TRBV6-1 many
CASSYAGSKYEQYF TGTGCCAGCAGTTACGCAGGGTCTAAGTACGAGCAGTACTTC NA TRBJ2-7 TRBV6-5 NA
CSAIGSGSTDTQYF TGCAGTGCTATCGGCTCGGGGAGCACAGATACGCAGTATTTT NA TRBJ2-3 TRBV20-1 many